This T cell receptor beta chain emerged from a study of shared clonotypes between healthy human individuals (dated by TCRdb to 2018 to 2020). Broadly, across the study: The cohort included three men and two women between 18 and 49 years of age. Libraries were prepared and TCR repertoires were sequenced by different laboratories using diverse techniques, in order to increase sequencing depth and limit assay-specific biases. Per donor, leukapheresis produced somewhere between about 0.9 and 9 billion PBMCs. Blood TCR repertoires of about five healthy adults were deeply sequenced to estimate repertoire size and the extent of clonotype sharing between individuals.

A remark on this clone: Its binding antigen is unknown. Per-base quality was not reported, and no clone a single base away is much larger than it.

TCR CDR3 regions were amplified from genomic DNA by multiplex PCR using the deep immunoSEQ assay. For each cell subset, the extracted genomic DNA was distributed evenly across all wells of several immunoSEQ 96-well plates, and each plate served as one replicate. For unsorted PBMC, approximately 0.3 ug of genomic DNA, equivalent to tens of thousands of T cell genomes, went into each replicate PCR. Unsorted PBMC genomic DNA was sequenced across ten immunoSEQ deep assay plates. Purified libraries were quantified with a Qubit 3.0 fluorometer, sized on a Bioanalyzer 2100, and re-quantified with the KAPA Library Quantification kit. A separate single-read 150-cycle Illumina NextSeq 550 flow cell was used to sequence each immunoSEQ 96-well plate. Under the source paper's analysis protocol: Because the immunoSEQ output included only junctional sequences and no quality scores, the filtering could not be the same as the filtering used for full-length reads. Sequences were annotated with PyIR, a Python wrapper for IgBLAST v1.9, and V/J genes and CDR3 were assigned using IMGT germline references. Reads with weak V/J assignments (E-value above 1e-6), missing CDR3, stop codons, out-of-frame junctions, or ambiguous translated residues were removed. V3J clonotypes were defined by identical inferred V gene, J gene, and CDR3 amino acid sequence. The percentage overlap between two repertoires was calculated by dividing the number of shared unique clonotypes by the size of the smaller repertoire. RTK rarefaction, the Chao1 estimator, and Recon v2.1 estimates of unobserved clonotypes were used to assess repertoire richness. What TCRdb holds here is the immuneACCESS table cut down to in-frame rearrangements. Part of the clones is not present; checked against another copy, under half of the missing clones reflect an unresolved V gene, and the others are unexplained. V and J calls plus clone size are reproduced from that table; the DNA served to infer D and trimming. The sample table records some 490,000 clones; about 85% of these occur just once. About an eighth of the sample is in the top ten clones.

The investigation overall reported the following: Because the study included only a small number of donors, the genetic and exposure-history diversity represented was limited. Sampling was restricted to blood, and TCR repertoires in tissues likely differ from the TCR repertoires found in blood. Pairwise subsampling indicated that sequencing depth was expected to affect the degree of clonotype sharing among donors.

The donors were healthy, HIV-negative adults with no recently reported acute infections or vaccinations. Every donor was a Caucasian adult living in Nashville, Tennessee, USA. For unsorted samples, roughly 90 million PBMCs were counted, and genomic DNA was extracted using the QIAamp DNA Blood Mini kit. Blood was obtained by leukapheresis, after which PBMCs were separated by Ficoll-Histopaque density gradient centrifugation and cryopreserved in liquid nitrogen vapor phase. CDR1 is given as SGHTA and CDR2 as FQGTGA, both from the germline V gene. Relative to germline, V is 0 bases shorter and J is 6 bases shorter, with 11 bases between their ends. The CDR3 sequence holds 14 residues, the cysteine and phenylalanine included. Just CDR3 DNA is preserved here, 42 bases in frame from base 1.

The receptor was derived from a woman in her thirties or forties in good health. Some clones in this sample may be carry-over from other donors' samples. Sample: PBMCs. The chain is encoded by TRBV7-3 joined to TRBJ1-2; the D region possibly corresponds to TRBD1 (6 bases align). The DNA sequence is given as TGTGCCAGCAGCTTAACACCAGGGGAGCATGGCTACACCTTC. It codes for CASSLTPGEHGYTF.